The clone carrying this TCR beta chain has a single count. The germline CDR1 and CDR2 sequences are PRHDT and FYEKMQ (reference sequence). The V segment lost 7 bases and the J segment 3 bases; nucleotides outside the gene matches: 12. The CDR3 sequence is 16 residues long. The sample is drawn from a study of cytomegalovirus exposure and HLA in healthy donors. Generated by immunoSEQ multiplex PCR, the TCRdb table keeps only in-frame clones and is missing some. The data contain about 170,000 clones, roughly nine tenths of them seen just once; the ten biggest clones take up 5.7%. The material sequenced was PBMCs. This receptor was taken from a woman aged 30 to 39 in good health and CMV-seronegative. The V call is TRBV13, the J call TRBJ2-1; 7 bases map to TRBD2. The CDR3 is CASNPRPAGIYNEQFF. The CDR3 nucleotides are TGTGCCAGCAACCCCCGCCCAGCGGGAATCTACAATGAGCAGTTCTTC.